This T cell receptor beta chain was observed in a study of cytomegalovirus exposure and HLA in healthy donors. PCR involved 60 Vbeta and 13 Jbeta primers. Only in-frame clones appear in the TCRdb table, and some are missing; sequencing was by immunoSEQ multiplex PCR. The sample lists fewer than 150,000 clones; roughly 80% were seen once. This clone was recorded a few times. Its antigen is still unknown. CDR1 is KGHSH, CDR2 LQKENI, per germline. V was clipped by 3 bases and J by 7 bases; unmatched bases: 8. The CDR3 is 15 amino acids. The study's findings and limits: Some TCR beta chains (164 of them) were listed as cytomegalovirus-associated. As a later analysis revealed, the rate of TCR association differed by HLA locus, with DRB1 most and HLA-C fewest. One cluster of highly shared sequence variants probably arose as a sequencing artifact. In an earlier analysis, in some 500 donors, most V segments appeared productive either ~90% or ~30% of the time.

This TCR came from a female donor in good health and CMV-seropositive. This chain connects TRBV18 to TRBJ1-1; 10 nucleotides line up with TRBD1. The specimen sequenced was PBMCs. CDR3 residues: CASSPRQGAAGEAFF. The CDR3 nucleotides read TGTGCCAGCTCACCGAGACAGGGGGCGGCGGGTGAAGCTTTCTTT.